This T cell receptor beta chain emerged from a study of T cell changes during pregnancy in multiple sclerosis. The sample holds one count of this clone. Clones were sequenced by immunoSEQ multiplex PCR, and TCRdb holds only the in-frame ones, with some missing. The sample holds around 97,000 clones, about nine tenths seen once. Trimming took 8 bases from V and 2 from J; bases not matched to a gene: 12. Germline lookup yields CDR1 MNHEY and CDR2 SMNVEV (reference sequence). The CDR3 has 16 residues. The input for sequencing was peripheral blood, taken in the second trimester of pregnancy. This rearrangement joins TRBV27 to TRBJ2-3; TRBD2 aligns across 8 bases. The origin of this receptor is a female donor in good health, enrolled as a control in a pregnancy study. DNA of the CDR3: TGTGCCAGCGCACCCAGCGGGGGCGTCCTCACAGATACGCAGTATTTT. Residues: CASAPSGGVLTDTQYF.